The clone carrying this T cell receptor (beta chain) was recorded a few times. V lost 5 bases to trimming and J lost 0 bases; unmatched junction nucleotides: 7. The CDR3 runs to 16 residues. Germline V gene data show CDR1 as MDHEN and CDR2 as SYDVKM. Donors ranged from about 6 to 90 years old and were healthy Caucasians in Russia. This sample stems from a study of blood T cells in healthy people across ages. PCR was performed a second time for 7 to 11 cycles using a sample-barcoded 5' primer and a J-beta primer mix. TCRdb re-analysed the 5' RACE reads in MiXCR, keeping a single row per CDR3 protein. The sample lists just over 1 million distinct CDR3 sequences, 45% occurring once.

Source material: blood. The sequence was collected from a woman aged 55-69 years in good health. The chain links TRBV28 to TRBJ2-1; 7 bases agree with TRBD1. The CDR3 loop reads CASSRPRDSSYNEQFF. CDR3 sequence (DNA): TGTGCCAGCAGTCGTCCCCGGGACAGCTCCTACAATGAGCAGTTCTTC.